This is a list of T cell receptor beta chains from one sample in a study of T cells in Graves' hyperthyroidism and ophthalmopathy. MiXCR, applied by TCRdb to the multiplex PCR reads, yields one record per CDR3 protein. The sample lists hundreds of thousands of distinct CDR3 sequences; about two fifths were seen once. The material sequenced was blood. These receptors all stem from a man between 18 and 29 years old with Graves' hyperthyroidism. CDR3s include the opening cysteine and the closing phenylalanine or tryptophan. A D gene is named only where the DNA matches it firmly. Part of the rows lack a size; the others show once, few, many or a class for expanded clones.

V gene	J gene	D gene	clone size	CDR3 DNA	CDR3 protein
TRBV5-6	TRBJ1-1	NA	few	TGTGCCAGCAGCAGCATAACAGGCGGCGGCACTGAAGCTTTCTTT	CASSSITGGGTEAFF
TRBV29-1	TRBJ2-5	NA	NA	TGCAGCGTTGAACAGGGGACCCAGTACTTC	CSVEQGTQYF
TRBV19	TRBJ1-2	NA	few	TGTGCCAGTAGTATAGATCGGGGGAGGGCTGGCTACACCTTC	CASSIDRGRAGYTF
TRBV4-1	TRBJ1-1	NA	few	TGCGCCAGCAGCCAAGAAGAGGCGGGGGGCACTGAAGCTTTCTTT	CASSQEEAGGTEAFF
TRBV10-3	TRBJ2-2	NA	many	TGTGCCATCAGTTCAGGGGACACCGGGGAGCTGTTTTTT	CAISSGDTGELFF
TRBV9	TRBJ1-3	NA	NA	TGTGCCAGCAGCGTAGATGGAGCTGTCGGAAACACCATATATTTT	CASSVDGAVGNTIYF
TRBV12-3/TRBV12-4	TRBJ2-7	NA	NA	TGTGCCAGCAGTGCCCAAGGGACAAACTACGAGCAGTACTTC	CASSAQGTNYEQYF
TRBV7-9	TRBJ1-3	NA	many	TGTGCCAGCAGCTTAGAAGAAACCATATATTTT	CASSLEETIYF
TRBV4-1	TRBJ1-4	NA	NA	TGCGCCAGCAGCCATGGGGGGGAACTGTTTTTT	CASSHGGELFF
TRBV2	TRBJ1-2	NA	many	TGTGCCAGCAGTGAAGTCGGGACGATGGGCTATGGCTACACCTTC	CASSEVGTMGYGYTF
TRBV7-2	TRBJ2-7	TRBD1	NA	TGTGCCAGCAGCCAAGCTACAGGGGGCTACGAGCAGTACTTC	CASSQATGGYEQYF
TRBV10-3	TRBJ2-2	TRBD1	few	TGTGCCATCAGCCTGGACAGGGGGCTTACGGGGACCGGGGAGCTGTTTTTT	CAISLDRGLTGTGELFF
TRBV20-1	TRBJ1-5	TRBD1	many	TGCAGTGCTACCGGGACAGGGAGGAATCAGCCCCAGCATTTT	CSATGTGRNQPQHF
TRBV12-3/TRBV12-4	TRBJ2-5	TRBD2	NA	TGTGCCAGCAGTTACTCGGGGGTAGCGGGAAAAGGGGAGACCCAGTACTTC	CASSYSGVAGKGETQYF
TRBV4-1	TRBJ2-7	NA	NA	TGCGCCAGCAGCCAGGCCAGCGAGGGCGAGCAGTACTTC	CASSQASEGEQYF
TRBV6-5	TRBJ1-2	TRBD1	NA	TGTGCCAGCGCCTCGGGGACAGGGTCCCCTGCTGGCTACACCTTC	CASASGTGSPAGYTF
TRBV7-2	TRBJ1-1	TRBD1	NA	TGTGCCAGCAGCCAGAGCGGGAGGGGGCTGATCTTT	CASSQSGRGLIF
TRBV25-1	TRBJ1-1	NA	many	TGTGCCAGCAGTGAACGGTCGAGGGTTGAAGCTTTCTTT	CASSERSRVEAFF
TRBV29-1	TRBJ1-2	TRBD1	many	TGCAGCGTGTCCCCGGGACAGGTTTCGGATGGCTACACCTTC	CSVSPGQVSDGYTF
TRBV6-6	TRBJ1-5	NA	few	TGTGCCAGCAGTACCGCCCGACAGAACGGCAATCAGCCCCAGCATTTT	CASSTARQNGNQPQHF
TRBV10-3	TRBJ1-1	NA	NA	TGTGCCATCAGCCCGGGGGGGAAATTGGAAGCTTTCTTT	CAISPGGKLEAFF
TRBV24-1	TRBJ1-3	TRBD1	NA	TGTGCCACCAGTGATTTGCAGGGACAGGGGCATCATGAAAACACCATATATTTT	CATSDLQGQGHHENTIYF
TRBV25-1	TRBJ1-2	TRBD1	NA	TGTGCCAGCCCCCCGACAGGGAAGGGCTACACCTTC	CASPPTGKGYTF
TRBV7-9	TRBJ2-6	NA	NA	TGTGCCAGCAGCTCGCTGGGTAGCAGAAGCGTCCTGACTTTC	CASSSLGSRSVLTF
TRBV25-1	TRBJ2-5	TRBD1	few	TGTGCCAGCAGTTGGGGAGTCAGGGGGCAAGCACAAGAGACCCAGTACTTC	CASSWGVRGQAQETQYF
TRBV5-4	TRBJ1-3	NA	NA	TGTGCCTTTACAGGTGGAAACACCATATATTTT	CAFTGGNTIYF
TRBV20-1	TRBJ2-6	NA	many	TGCAGTGCTAGTAACTCTGGGGCCAACGTCCTGACTTTC	CSASNSGANVLTF
TRBV15	TRBJ2-5	NA	NA	TGTGCCACCAGCGGAAAAGACAGGTTGGGAGAGACCCAGTACTTC	CATSGKDRLGETQYF
TRBV12-3/TRBV12-4	TRBJ1-5	TRBD1	many	TGTGCCAGCAGTACGACAGGGCCGCATCAGCCCCAGCATTTT	CASSTTGPHQPQHF